This T cell receptor beta chain originates from a study of cytomegalovirus exposure and HLA in healthy donors. Germline trimming cut 4 bases from V and 5 bases from J; bases unmatched to any gene: 16. Germline V lookup: CDR1 LNHDA, CDR2 SQIVND (reference sequence). This CDR3 is built from 17 residues. Both 60 Vbeta primers and 13 Jbeta primers went into the PCR. The assay was immunoSEQ multiplex PCR, and TCRdb's table has in-frame clones only and misses some. Of about 160,000 clones listed, roughly 77% are singletons. The receptor was derived from a male donor in good health and CMV-seronegative. Sequencing was carried out using PBMCs. The chain combines TRBV19 with TRBJ1-2; TRBD1 agrees at 7 bases. The CDR3 here is CASSNRGRKGQTYGYTF. CDR3 DNA: TGTGCCAGTAGTAACCGGGGCAGAAAGGGACAGACATATGGCTACACCTTC.